A selection of T cell receptor beta chains follows, all from one sample in a study of blood T cell repertoires in COVID-19. Produced via immunoSEQ multiplex PCR; TCRdb's table is partial and in-frame only. The sample has under 200,000 clones, around 80% seen once. The specimen sequenced was peripheral blood. These receptors were taken from a woman of 80 years or more with active or convalescent COVID-19. CDR3s include the opening cysteine and the closing phenylalanine or tryptophan. D genes are given only for firm matches. Clone size appears in some rows only: once, few, many, or a class for an expanded clone.

D gene: TRBD1
J gene: TRBJ2-7
clone size: .
V gene: TRBV19
CDR3 protein: CASSMEAGGSYEQYF
CDR3 DNA: TGTGCCAGTAGTATGGAGGCAGGGGGCTCCTACGAGCAGTACTTC

D gene: .
J gene: TRBJ1-4
clone size: .
V gene: TRBV5-1
CDR3 protein: CASSLDRLATNEKLFF
CDR3 DNA: TGCGCCAGCAGCTTGGACAGACTAGCAACTAATGAAAAACTGTTTTTT

D gene: .
J gene: TRBJ1-1
clone size: .
V gene: TRBV18
CDR3 protein: CASSPLTGNMNTEAFF
CDR3 DNA: TGTGCCAGCTCACCACTAACAGGTAACATGAACACTGAAGCTTTCTTT

D gene: .
J gene: TRBJ2-2
clone size: .
V gene: TRBV6-2/TRBV6-3
CDR3 protein: CASSSPSETGELFF
CDR3 DNA: TGTGCCAGCAGTTCACCGTCCGAGACCGGGGAGCTGTTTTTT

D gene: .
J gene: TRBJ2-5
clone size: .
V gene: TRBV27
CDR3 protein: CASTLGGLETQYF
CDR3 DNA: TGTGCCAGCACCCTGGGGGGGCTAGAGACCCAGTACTTC

D gene: .
J gene: TRBJ1-6
clone size: .
V gene: TRBV4-1
CDR3 protein: CASSQDSRGIAYNSPLHF
CDR3 DNA: TGCGCCAGCAGCCAAGATTCCAGGGGCATCGCCTATAATTCACCCCTCCACTTT

D gene: TRBD1
J gene: TRBJ1-5
clone size: .
V gene: TRBV19
CDR3 protein: CASSIEGGQGNQPQHF
CDR3 DNA: TGTGCCAGTAGTATAGAGGGGGGACAGGGGAATCAGCCCCAGCATTTT

D gene: TRBD1
J gene: TRBJ2-6
clone size: .
V gene: TRBV18
CDR3 protein: CASSPGTGTGANVLTF
CDR3 DNA: TGTGCCAGCTCACCCGGGACAGGGACTGGGGCCAACGTCCTGACTTTC

D gene: .
J gene: TRBJ1-2
clone size: .
V gene: TRBV12-5
CDR3 protein: CASGLSQGLLYGYTF
CDR3 DNA: TGTGCTAGTGGTTTGAGCCAGGGCCTTCTCTATGGCTACACCTTC

D gene: .
J gene: TRBJ1-5
clone size: .
V gene: TRBV6-5
CDR3 protein: CASSSEGPIQQPQHF
CDR3 DNA: TGTGCCAGCAGTTCGGAGGGGCCCATTCAACAGCCCCAGCATTTT

D gene: .
J gene: TRBJ2-6
clone size: .
V gene: TRBV7-8
CDR3 protein: CASSAGAAGANVLTF
CDR3 DNA: TGTGCCAGCAGCGCGGGGGCGGCTGGGGCCAACGTCCTGACTTTC

D gene: .
J gene: TRBJ2-7
clone size: .
V gene: TRBV18
CDR3 protein: CASSSLQGLEQYF
CDR3 DNA: TGTGCCAGCTCATCTCTACAGGGTCTCGAGCAGTACTTC

D gene: TRBD1
J gene: TRBJ1-1
clone size: .
V gene: TRBV5-8
CDR3 protein: CASSWGQGALLMNTEAFF
CDR3 DNA: TGTGCCAGCAGCTGGGGACAGGGGGCTTTACTCATGAACACTGAAGCTTTCTTT

D gene: .
J gene: TRBJ2-1
clone size: .
V gene: TRBV7-2
CDR3 protein: CASSLYASFYNEQFF
CDR3 DNA: TGTGCCAGCAGCTTATACGCTAGCTTCTACAATGAGCAGTTCTTC

D gene: TRBD1
J gene: TRBJ2-1
clone size: few
V gene: TRBV19
CDR3 protein: CASSKGTGNYNEQFF
CDR3 DNA: TGTGCCAGTAGTAAAGGGACAGGGAACTACAATGAGCAGTTCTTC

D gene: .
J gene: TRBJ1-2
clone size: once
V gene: TRBV4-3
CDR3 protein: CASSQEGTGVGAPNYGYTF
CDR3 DNA: TGCGCCAGCAGCCAAGAGGGGACCGGGGTGGGGGCTCCTAACTATGGCTACACCTTC

D gene: .
J gene: TRBJ1-4
clone size: once
V gene: TRBV5-1
CDR3 protein: CASSLPGTVGEKLFF
CDR3 DNA: TGCGCCAGCAGCTTACCCGGGACTGTTGGTGAAAAACTGTTTTTT

D gene: TRBD2
J gene: TRBJ2-3
clone size: once
V gene: TRBV5-1
CDR3 protein: CASSSLAGGRPDTQYF
CDR3 DNA: TGCGCCAGCAGCTCCCTAGCGGGGGGGAGGCCAGATACGCAGTATTTT

D gene: .
J gene: TRBJ2-2
clone size: .
V gene: TRBV4-1
CDR3 protein: CASSQGQGHGELFF
CDR3 DNA: TGCGCCAGCAGCCAGGGTCAGGGACACGGGGAGCTGTTTTTT

D gene: TRBD1
J gene: TRBJ1-2
clone size: .
V gene: TRBV6-2/TRBV6-3
CDR3 protein: CASSRDREDSRGYTF
CDR3 DNA: TGTGCCAGCAGTCGGGACAGGGAGGATTCGAGAGGCTACACCTTC

D gene: .
J gene: TRBJ2-7
clone size: .
V gene: TRBV10-2
CDR3 protein: CASSEATLYEQYF
CDR3 DNA: TGCGCCAGCAGTGAGGCTACTCTATACGAGCAGTACTTC

D gene: TRBD1
J gene: TRBJ1-2
clone size: .
V gene: TRBV6-5
CDR3 protein: CASRGQGGDGYTF
CDR3 DNA: TGTGCCAGCAGGGGACAGGGTGGCGATGGCTACACCTTC